A single sample gave rise to the 8 T cell receptor beta chains below, sequenced in a study of human T cells and chemical hapten exposure. Time point denoted: patch test 1, 2 weeks after DPC sensitization. Documented treatment: therapeutic diphenylcyclopropenone sensitization with weekly scalp DPC. TCRdb used MiXCR to reprocess the RACE reads, holding one entry per CDR3 protein. The sample lists 85,000 to 100,000 distinct CDR3 sequences, 9.5% to 15% occurring once. The sample in question was whole blood, obtained in connection with sensitization to the hapten diphenylcyclopropenone (DPC). The source is a woman between 40 and 50 years old with alopecia areata. Some clones in this sample may be carry-over from other donors' samples.

In this sample, this clonotype turned up a few times. The gene calls are TRBV20-1 and TRBJ1-2; weak D call: TRBD1 (5 bases). Trimming stripped 3 bases from V and 4 bases from J, with 15 bases between. The CDR3 is 14 amino acids. CDR1 and CDR2 from the germline V gene are DFQATT and SNEGSKA (reference sequence). CDR3 sequence (DNA): TGCAGTGCTAGTCGGGACCGTCTCATCTATGGCTACACCTTC. Protein product: CSASRDRLIYGYTF.

The rearrangement links TRBV28 to TRBJ2-1, with 9 bases aligning to TRBD2. The trim removed 6 bases at V and 3 bases at J, leaving 6 bases unmatched. CDR3 length: 15 residues. Germline V gene sequence: CDR1 MDHEN, CDR2 SYDVKM. Here the CDR3 DNA reads TGTGCCAGCAGCCCCGTGACTAGCGGCTACAATGAGCAGTTCTTC. This translates into CASSPVTSGYNEQFF. Combining the CDR3 with reference TRBV28 and TRBJ2-1 gives the whole variable domain DVKVTQSSRYLVKRTGEKVFLECVQDMDHENMFWYRQDPGLGLRLIYFSYDVKMKEKGDIPEGYSVSREKKERFSLILESASTNQTSMYLCASSPVTSGYNEQFFGPGTRLTVL.

This sequence joins TRBV10-3 and TRBJ2-7, with 8 nucleotides matching TRBD1. V trimming: 3 bases; J trimming: 5 bases; junction bases outside the gene matches: 9. CDR1 and CDR2 (germline): ENHRY, SYGVKD. The CDR3 extends over 15 amino acids. CDR3 loop: CAISDLVTGGHEQYF. DNA of the CDR3: TGTGCCATCAGTGACCTGGTAACAGGGGGGCACGAGCAGTACTTC.

The chain links TRBV2 to TRBJ1-2; TRBD1 is a possible D gene (6 bases). The CDR3 has 15 amino acids. CDR1 SNHLY and CDR2 FYNNEI come from the germline V gene. Deletions cut 2 bases from V and 4 bases from J, with 14 bases between. In DNA, the CDR3 is TGTGCCAGCAGTGAATTGGGGGGCGCGGGCTATGGCTACACCTTC. This encodes CASSELGGAGYGYTF.

This clonotype was counted between two and nine times. This chain links TRBV20-1 with TRBJ1-1; D unclear. CDR1 is DFQATT, CDR2 SNEGSKA, per germline (reference sequence). The CDR3 is 11 amino acids. The V end lost 5 bases, the J end lost 0 bases, and 4 bases lay between the germline ends. The CDR3: CSAWVNTEAFF. CDR3 coding DNA: TGCAGTGCTTGGGTGAACACTGAAGCTTTCTTT.

The chain links TRBV9 to TRBJ2-7, with 7 bases identical to TRBD1. There are 14 residues in the CDR3. V lost 2 bases and J lost 6; bases outside the gene matches: 8. CDR1 and CDR2 (germline): SGDLS, YYNGEE. The CDR3 protein is CASSVTTGMGEQYF. CDR3 DNA sequence: TGTGCCAGCAGCGTCACGACAGGGATGGGCGAGCAGTACTTC.

The chain has TRBV7-2 and TRBJ2-3; 9 bases match TRBD1. Looked up from germline, CDR1 is SGHTA and CDR2 is FQGNSA. Trimming at V came to 0 bases and at J to 3 bases, leaving 1 base not matched to a gene. CDR3 length: 15 residues. In DNA, the CDR3 is TGTGCCAGCAGCTTAGCTGGGACAGGGACAGATACGCAGTATTTT. As protein: CASSLAGTGTDTQYF. The full variable domain, its missing parts supplied by reference TRBV7-2 and TRBJ2-3, is GAGVSQSPSNKVTEKGKDVELRCDPISGHTALYWYRQSLGQGLEFLIYFQGNSAPDKSGLPSDRFSAERTGGSVSTLTIQRTQQEDSAVYLCASSLAGTGTDTQYFGPGTRLTVL.

This clonotype was counted between two and nine times. The chain combines TRBV6-5 with TRBJ2-1; D is uncertain. V was trimmed by 2 bases and J by 7 bases, leaving 12 bases between them. CDR3 length: 14 amino acids. Germline CDR1 reads MNHEY; CDR2 reads SVGAGI. The CDR3 DNA follows: TGTGCCAGCAGTTACGGGCTTCTCAGAAATGAGCAGTTCTTC. Encoded protein: CASSYGLLRNEQFF.